This entry lists 7 T cell receptor beta chains sequenced from one sample in a study of post-analysis software for immune sequencing data. Broader study findings: TRBV5-6, TRBV5-1 and TRBV20-1 belonged to a set of about five TRBV segments that were more frequent in patients than controls.

Their recognized antigens are unknown. Libraries were made from TCR beta cDNA, and they carried unique molecular identifiers. TCRdb reanalysed the PCR reads using MiXCR and keeps one entry per CDR3 protein. The profile shows around 710,000 distinct CDR3 sequences, 46% of them singletons. The sequencing input was blood. The receptors here all came from a girl aged 5 to 17 with multiple sclerosis.

The V gene is TRBV7-8, the J gene TRBJ1-1; the match to TRBD1 covers 9 bases. Germline CDR1 and CDR2: SGHVS and FQNEAQ. V lost 5 bases, J lost 0 bases, and 7 bases stayed unmatched. The CDR3 has 16 residues. CDR3 bases: TGTGCCAGCAGCCCCCGGACAGGGGCCATGAACACTGAAGCTTTCTTT. It codes for CASSPRTGAMNTEAFF.

This clonotype was recorded a few times. The rearrangement links TRBV11-2 to TRBJ1-1; 9 bases line up with TRBD1. The CDR3 loop spans 14 amino acids. The germline CDR1 and CDR2 sequences are SGHAT and FQNNGV. Germline trimming cut 5 bases from V and 11 bases from J; bases unmatched to any gene: 12. The CDR3 here is CASSLGTGRIRAFF. The CDR3 DNA reads TGTGCCAGCAGCCTAGGGACAGGGAGGATAAGGGCTTTCTTT.

This clonotype was detected a few times. The chain links TRBV27 to TRBJ1-1, with 7 nucleotides matching TRBD1. Losses at the gene ends were 3 bases for V and 6 bases for J; bases not matched to a gene: 4. Germline CDR1 MNHEY, CDR2 SMNVEV (reference sequence). The CDR3 extends over 13 amino acids. CDR3 protein: CASSFPGTAEAFF. CDR3 bases: TGTGCCAGCAGTTTCCCAGGGACAGCTGAAGCTTTCTTT.

This clonotype was counted only a few times. The chain carries TRBV24-1 and TRBJ2-1, with TRBD1 matching over 7 bases. Germline-derived CDR1 and CDR2 are KGHDR and SFDVKD. With V trimmed by 4 bases and J by 2 bases, 4 bases remained unmatched. The CDR3 covers 15 residues. The CDR3 region is CATSDPGQPYNEQFF. The CDR3 DNA is TGTGCCACCAGTGACCCGGGACAGCCCTACAATGAGCAGTTCTTC.

The chain uses TRBV5-1 and TRBJ1-1; 7 positions agree with TRBD1. J was trimmed by 5 bases and V by 4 bases; bases with no gene match: 11. Germline V gene data show CDR1 as SGHRS and CDR2 as YFSETQ. The CDR3 totals 15 residues. In DNA, the CDR3 is TGCGCCAGCAGCCCGATAGCCGGACAGGCGACTGAAGCTTTCTTT. Protein: CASSPIAGQATEAFF.

This clonotype was counted only a few times. The chain's CDR3 is CASSQAGRSTDTQYF. The CDR3 nucleotides are TGTGCCAGCAGCCAAGCGGGCCGAAGCACAGATACGCAGTATTTT. The J gene is TRBJ2-3, the V gene TRBV4-2; D remains ambiguous. The CDR3 sequence is 15 residues long. Germline CDR1 reads LGHNA; CDR2 reads YNFKEQ. Trimming removed 1 base at V and 0 bases at J, with 8 bases between.

This clonotype was seen a handful of times. V usage is TRBV10-3 and J usage is TRBJ2-7; 8 bases map to TRBD2. The ends lost 3 bases at V and 5 bases at J; junction bases unmatched: 9. The CDR3 extends over 15 amino acids. Germline V gene lookup returns CDR1 ENHRY and CDR2 SYGVKD. CDR3 sequence reads: CAISDEGLVEHEQYF. The CDR3 DNA reads TGTGCCATCAGTGACGAGGGACTAGTCGAGCACGAGCAGTACTTC.